This T cell receptor (beta chain) originates from a study of CXCR3-negative and CXCR3-positive naive CD8 T cells. Study conclusions and caveats: More hydrophobic TRB CDR3s were found in CXCR3-positive naive cells than in CXCR3-negative naive cells.

As concerns this clonotype: Its specificity is not known.

The method, 5' RACE with UMI labels, was used to prepare the TRB cDNA libraries. TCRdb reworked the 5' RACE reads into one entry per CDR3 protein, no DNA. This sample's clone table lists about 70,000 distinct CDR3 sequences. This CDR3 spans 15 amino acids. The receptor was derived from a human donor in good health. Some clones in this sample may be carry-over from other donors' samples. This rearrangement joins TRBV3-2 to TRBJ2-2; TCRdb names TRBD1, which stays unverified in the absence of DNA. TRBV3-2 is described as a pseudogene. The source material was naive CXCR3+ CD8+ T cells from blood. Subset denoted: CD45RO-CCR7+CD27+CD95- naive CD8+ T cells expressing CXCR3 (TNR3+). The chain's CDR3 is CASSHRTAPTGELFF.